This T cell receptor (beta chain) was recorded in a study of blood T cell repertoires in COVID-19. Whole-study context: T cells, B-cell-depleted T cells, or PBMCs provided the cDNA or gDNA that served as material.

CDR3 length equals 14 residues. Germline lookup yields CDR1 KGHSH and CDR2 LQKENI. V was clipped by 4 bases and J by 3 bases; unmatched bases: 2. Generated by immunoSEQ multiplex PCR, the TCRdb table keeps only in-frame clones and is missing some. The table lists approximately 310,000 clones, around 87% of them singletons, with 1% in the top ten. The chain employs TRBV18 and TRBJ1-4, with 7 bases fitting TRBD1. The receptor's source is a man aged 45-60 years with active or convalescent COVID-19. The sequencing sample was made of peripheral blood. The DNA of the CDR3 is TGTGCCAGCTCACTACAGGGGTCTAATGAAAAACTGTTTTTT. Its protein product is CASSLQGSNEKLFF.